The next 25 T cell receptor beta chains were all read from a single sample in a study of T cells after yellow fever vaccination. Via MiXCR, TCRdb re-called the 5' RACE reads, giving one row per CDR3 protein. The data contain roughly 500,000 distinct CDR3 sequences, 15% to 20% of them singletons. Sequenced here: PBMCs, sampled 15 days after the yellow fever booster vaccination. The receptors derive from a man aged 30 to 39 who received the YFV17D yellow fever vaccine.

The genes are TRBV7-9 and TRBJ2-2; 11 bases align to TRBD2. CDR1 and CDR2 from the germline V gene are SEHNR and FQNEAQ (reference sequence). Germline trimming cut 8 bases from V and 8 bases from J; bases unmatched to any gene: 4. The CDR3 is 13 residues long. The CDR3 here is CASGGTSGGELFF. The CDR3 region has the DNA TGTGCCAGCGGTGGGACTAGCGGAGGGGAGCTGTTTTTT.

This clonotype was seen a handful of times. The rearrangement joins TRBV12-3 or TRBV12-4 to TRBJ1-5, with D tentatively TRBD1 (5 bases). The V end was cut by 3 bases, the J end by 7 bases, with 13 bases between. The CDR3 is 14 residues long. The CDR3 reads CASSLGRVRQPQHF. In DNA, the CDR3 is TGTGCCAGCAGTTTGGGCAGGGTGAGACAGCCCCAGCATTTT.

The chain is built from TRBV29-1 and TRBJ1-5; D is perhaps TRBD1 (5 bases). Looked up from germline, CDR1 is SQVTM and CDR2 is ANQGSEA. Between the trimmed V and J ends, which lost 7 bases and 7 bases, there was a span of 17 bases. The CDR3 sequence is 13 residues long. As DNA, the CDR3 is TGCAGCGCAGGGCTCGGGGCGAGCCAGCCCCAGCATTTT. It encodes CSAGLGASQPQHF.

The table lists this clonotype with a few counts. The chain employs TRBV3-1 and TRBJ2-1; 10 bases are a match to TRBD2. The junction had 2 bases not matched to a gene; V was cut back by 3 bases and J by 6 bases. Germline assignment: CDR1 LGHDT and CDR2 YNNKEL (reference sequence). This CDR3 spans 14 amino acids. DNA of the CDR3: TGTGCCAGCAGCCAGCTAGCGGGAGTCAATGAGCAGTTCTTC. It encodes CASSQLAGVNEQFF.

This clonotype was counted only a few times. The J gene is TRBJ2-2, the V gene TRBV29-1, with 7 nucleotides matching TRBD1. Per germline, CDR1 SQVTM and CDR2 ANQGSEA. The CDR3 loop spans 15 amino acids. Unmatched junction bases numbered 8, after V lost 5 bases and J lost 2 bases. This CDR3 is CSVQTGAVNTGELFF. CDR3 nucleotides: TGCAGCGTTCAAACAGGGGCAGTAAACACCGGGGAGCTGTTTTTT.

V usage is TRBV10-3 and J usage is TRBJ2-7, with D hard to call. Trimming removed 0 bases at V and 4 bases at J, with 7 bases between. Germline V gene data show CDR1 as ENHRY and CDR2 as SYGVKD. The CDR3 totals 13 residues. The CDR3 DNA follows: TGTGCCATCAGTGAGTCGGAAGATTACGAGCAGTACTTC. This codes for CAISESEDYEQYF.

V gene TRBV29-1 combines with J gene TRBJ1-2, with 7 bases aligning to TRBD1. Trimming took 7 bases from V and 5 from J; bases not matched to a gene: 10. Germline values: CDR1 SQVTM, CDR2 ANQGSEA. The CDR3 consists of 13 residues. The CDR3 bases are TGCAGCGCCGTGGGGACAGCCTTATATGGCTACACCTTC. Translation: CSAVGTALYGYTF.

This clonotype appeared a few times. The CDR3 nucleotides read TGCGCCAGCAGCTTGGGGATACAGGGAGATAAAGGCGGGGAGCTGTTTTTT. As protein: CASSLGIQGDKGGELFF. This rearrangement joins TRBV5-1 to TRBJ2-2; weak D call: TRBD1 (6 bases). Trimming stripped 0 bases from V and 7 bases from J, with 19 bases between. The germline CDR1 and CDR2 sequences are SGHRS and YFSETQ. The CDR3 runs 17 residues.

This clonotype was counted a few times. This sequence joins TRBV29-1 and TRBJ2-5; either TRBD1 or TRBD2 may supply D (5 bases each). Germline assignment: CDR1 SQVTM and CDR2 ANQGSEA. Between the trimmed V and J ends, which lost 7 bases and 7 bases, there was a span of 22 bases. This CDR3 region has 14 residues. CDR3 amino acids: CSALPGDGSGTQYF. The CDR3 region has the DNA TGCAGCGCTTTACCTGGGGACGGCTCGGGGACCCAGTACTTC.

V is TRBV4-3 and J is TRBJ2-2, with D perhaps TRBD2 (7 bases). Per germline, CDR1 LGHNA and CDR2 YSLEER. CDR3 size: 16 residues. With 0 bases removed from V and 9 bases from J, the gap between germline ends came to 17 bases. Written as DNA, the CDR3 is TGCGCCAGCAGCCAAGAACCCCGTCGGGGGGCCCGGGAGCTGTTTTTT. It translates to CASSQEPRRGARELFF.

This clonotype has just a few counts. The chain has TRBV5-1 and TRBJ2-1, with TRBD2 as a possible D gene (6 bases). The germline gives CDR1 SGHRS, CDR2 YFSETQ. The germline V and J ends were trimmed by 0 bases and 5 bases, with 12 bases remaining between them. The CDR3 sequence is 15 residues long. The CDR3 region is CASSLVRGSNNEQFF. CDR3 DNA: TGCGCCAGCAGCTTGGTTCGGGGGTCTAACAATGAGCAGTTCTTC.

The rearrangement uses TRBV15 and TRBJ2-7; D gene ambiguous. V gave up 8 bases and J gave up 7 bases, with 18 bases separating them. This CDR3 comprises 13 residues. Germline V lookup: CDR1 LNHNV, CDR2 YYDKDF (reference sequence). The CDR3 here is CATSTLGHEEQYF. DNA for the CDR3: TGTGCCACCTCCACCTTGGGTCACGAGGAGCAGTACTTC.

The rearrangement links TRBV6-5 to TRBJ2-2; D is unresolved. The CDR3 runs to 13 residues. Germline values: CDR1 MNHEY, CDR2 SVGAGI. The ends were cut back, 0 bases at V and 7 bases at J, with 6 bases in the middle. The CDR3 DNA reads as TGTGCCAGCAGTTACTCGAGTAGCGGGGAGCTGTTTTTT. The encoded protein is CASSYSSSGELFF.

V gene TRBV4-2 combines with J gene TRBJ2-3; TRBD2 might be the D (5 bases). Germline-derived CDR1 and CDR2 are LGHNA and YNFKEQ. There are 18 residues in the CDR3. Trimming removed 1 base at V and 5 bases at J, with 22 bases between. CDR3 loop: CASSQGHGSVGVGDTQYF. The CDR3 DNA reads TGTGCCAGCAGCCAAGGGCATGGGTCTGTCGGGGTTGGAGATACGCAGTATTTT.

V and J are TRBV6-6 and TRBJ2-1; possible D gene TRBD1, 6 bases. The V gene's germline CDR1 is MNHNY and CDR2 SVGAGI (reference sequence). Deletions cut 3 bases from V and 8 bases from J, with 8 bases between. The CDR3 runs 12 residues. CDR3 nucleotide sequence: TGTGCCAGCAGTTATAAGGGGGATGAGCAGTTCTTC. Its translation: CASSYKGDEQFF.

The table lists this clonotype with a few counts. The chain carries TRBV6-2 or TRBV6-3 and TRBJ1-5; 7 bases are a match to TRBD1. Germline V gene data show CDR1 as MNHEY and CDR2 as SVGEGT. The V segment lost 6 bases and the J segment 4 bases; nucleotides outside the gene matches: 9. The CDR3 is 15 residues long. Here the CDR3 reads CASRDSTGRNQPQHF. The CDR3 nucleotides are TGTGCCAGCAGGGATTCGACAGGGAGGAATCAGCCCCAGCATTTT.

The chain joins TRBV7-8 to TRBJ2-5; possible D gene TRBD2, 5 bases. With 6 bases removed from V and 5 bases from J, the gap between germline ends came to 13 bases. The CDR3 is made up of 13 amino acids. Germline V CDR1 and CDR2: SGHVS, FQNEAQ. The CDR3 here is CASRVGWRETQYF. CDR3 in DNA: TGTGCCAGCAGGGTAGGGTGGAGGGAGACCCAGTACTTC.

The rearrangement joins TRBV10-3 to TRBJ2-1, with TRBD2 as a possible D gene (5 bases). The CDR3 is made up of 16 amino acids. The V end was cut by 4 bases, the J end by 0 bases, with 13 bases between. Germline loops: CDR1 ENHRY, CDR2 SYGVKD. This chain's CDR3 is CAISAFGGSSYNEQFF. CDR3 sequence (DNA): TGTGCCATCAGTGCCTTTGGAGGCTCCTCCTACAATGAGCAGTTCTTC.

This clonotype appeared a few times. The chain combines TRBV12-3 or TRBV12-4 with TRBJ2-1, with 7 bases that match TRBD2. There are 15 residues in the CDR3. After removal of 8 bases from V and 1 base from J, the junction contained 8 bases not matched to a gene. The CDR3 reads CASSRSSGSYNEQFF. The CDR3 coding sequence is TGTGCCAGCTCCCGGTCTAGCGGATCCTACAATGAGCAGTTCTTC.

The chain has TRBV29-1 and TRBJ1-1; D remains ambiguous. The CDR3 runs 13 residues. Germline assignment: CDR1 SQVTM and CDR2 ANQGSEA. Trimming took off 4 bases at V and 4 bases at J, with 13 bases between the two ends. The CDR3 here is CSVALGVGTEAFF. In DNA, the CDR3 is TGCAGCGTTGCCCTCGGAGTAGGCACTGAAGCTTTCTTT.

This chain uses TRBV20-1 with TRBJ2-1; 13 bases are a match to TRBD2. CDR3 length: 13 residues. Germline V lookup: CDR1 DFQATT, CDR2 SNEGSKA (reference sequence). With 5 bases clipped from V and 10 bases from J, the junction kept 5 bases outside the gene matches. CDR3 bases: TGCAGTGCTGGAAAACTAGCGGGAGGGGAGCAGTTCTTC. This encodes CSAGKLAGGEQFF.

This clonotype turned up a few times. V gene TRBV15 combines with J gene TRBJ2-5; D gene uncertain. The length of the CDR3 is 17 residues. CDR1 LNHNV and CDR2 YYDKDF come from the germline V gene (reference sequence). The V gene lost 0 bases and the J gene lost 7 bases, with 21 bases spanning the gap. The CDR3 DNA reads TGTGCCACCAGCAGAGATCAGAGTAGTGGGGTAGCTGGGACCCAGTACTTC. Translation gives CATSRDQSSGVAGTQYF.

This chain uses TRBV6-2 or TRBV6-3 with TRBJ2-7, with no clear D. Germline V lookup: CDR1 MNHEY, CDR2 SVGEGT. Deletions cut 2 bases from V and 7 bases from J, with 9 bases between. The length of the CDR3 is 12 residues. The CDR3 DNA sequence: TGTGCCAGCAGTTACCCCACAGAGGAGCAGTACTTC. It specifies CASSYPTEEQYF.

The gene calls are TRBV12-3 or TRBV12-4 and TRBJ1-2; possible D gene TRBD1, 6 bases. There are 14 residues in the CDR3. The V end lost 6 bases, the J end lost 8 bases, and 19 bases lay between the germline ends. CDR3 loop: CASRRTDLFRGYTF. CDR3 DNA: TGTGCCAGCAGGCGGACAGACCTGTTCCGGGGCTACACCTTC.

This chain joins TRBV9 and TRBJ2-2, with no clear D. CDR1 is SGDLS, CDR2 YYNGEE, per germline. V shed 4 bases and J shed 3 bases, with 13 bases lying between them. The CDR3 is made up of 15 amino acids. CDR3 sequence reads: CASSSRSWDTGELFF. The CDR3 coding sequence is TGTGCCAGCAGCTCCCGGAGCTGGGACACCGGGGAGCTGTTTTTT.